The rows below give T cell receptor beta chains drawn from one sample of a study of T-cell reconstitution after alpha-beta-depleted transplantation in children. One entry per CDR3 protein, called by TCRdb with MiXCR from the PCR reads. The profile shows some 550,000 distinct CDR3 sequences, 23% of them singletons. The sequences come from PBMCs, mostly from graft donor cells, collected 360 days after TCRalphabeta/CD19-depleted stem cell transplant. Receptor source: a boy younger than two who had a stem cell transplant for acute myeloid leukemia, so the T cells may come from the graft donor. Both conserved end residues are part of each CDR3. D genes are given only for firm matches. Expanded clones get a size class; other rows say once, few or many, or leave the size out.

D gene: NA
V gene: TRBV5-1
CDR3 length: 13
J gene: TRBJ1-1
clone size: few
CDR3 protein: CASSLDLQDEAFF
CDR3 DNA: TGCGCCAGCAGCTTGGACCTACAGGACGAAGCTTTCTTT

D gene: TRBD2
V gene: TRBV20-1
CDR3 length: 17
J gene: TRBJ2-7
clone size: many
CDR3 protein: CSARDSRLAGGAYEQYF
CDR3 DNA: TGCAGTGCTAGAGATTCCCGACTAGCGGGGGGCGCCTACGAGCAGTACTTC

D gene: NA
V gene: TRBV4-3
CDR3 length: 15
J gene: TRBJ2-5
clone size: NA
CDR3 protein: CASSQDRDFQETQYF
CDR3 DNA: TGCGCCAGCAGCCAAGACCGGGACTTCCAAGAGACCCAGTACTTC

D gene: NA
V gene: TRBV29-1
CDR3 length: 10
J gene: TRBJ1-1
clone size: many
CDR3 protein: CSVGGGGAFF
CDR3 DNA: TGCAGCGTTGGGGGAGGGGGAGCTTTCTTT

D gene: TRBD2
V gene: TRBV12-3/TRBV12-4
CDR3 length: 15
J gene: TRBJ2-3
clone size: many
CDR3 protein: CASSVGGSGEGTQYF
CDR3 DNA: TGTGCCAGCAGTGTCGGCGGTAGCGGGGAGGGGACGCAGTATTTT

D gene: NA
V gene: TRBV28
CDR3 length: 14
J gene: TRBJ2-7
clone size: many
CDR3 protein: CASSPDGIPLEQYF
CDR3 DNA: TGTGCCAGCAGTCCCGACGGGATTCCCTTGGAGCAGTACTTC

D gene: NA
V gene: TRBV20-1
CDR3 length: 14
J gene: TRBJ2-6
clone size: NA
CDR3 protein: CSAANRAGANVLTF
CDR3 DNA: TGCAGTGCCGCGAACAGGGCCGGGGCCAACGTCCTGACTTTC

D gene: NA
V gene: TRBV5-1
CDR3 length: 12
J gene: TRBJ1-2
clone size: many
CDR3 protein: CASSLEGYGYTF
CDR3 DNA: TGTGCCAGCAGCTTGGAGGGGTATGGCTACACCTTC

D gene: NA
V gene: TRBV3-1
CDR3 length: 17
J gene: TRBJ1-1
clone size: many
CDR3 protein: CASSQSPHFDLDTEAFF
CDR3 DNA: TGTGCCAGCAGCCAAAGCCCCCACTTTGATTTGGACACTGAAGCTTTCTTT

D gene: TRBD2
V gene: TRBV6-1
CDR3 length: 15
J gene: TRBJ2-7
clone size: NA
CDR3 protein: CASSIGLAQSYEQYF
CDR3 DNA: TGTGCCAGCAGTATAGGACTAGCCCAGTCCTACGAGCAGTACTTC

D gene: TRBD2
V gene: TRBV7-2
CDR3 length: 14
J gene: TRBJ2-7
clone size: few
CDR3 protein: CASSFGGGSDEQYF
CDR3 DNA: TGTGCCAGCAGCTTCGGCGGGGGGAGCGACGAGCAGTACTTC

D gene: TRBD1
V gene: TRBV6-5
CDR3 length: 18
J gene: TRBJ1-5
clone size: NA
CDR3 protein: CASSSPTAGTVSNQPQHF
CDR3 DNA: TGTGCCAGCAGCTCCCCCACCGCCGGGACAGTCAGCAATCAGCCCCAGCATTTT

D gene: TRBD2
V gene: TRBV28
CDR3 length: 17
J gene: TRBJ2-1
clone size: NA
CDR3 protein: CASDGRGGLGAYNEQFF
CDR3 DNA: TGTGCCAGCGACGGGCGGGGGGGCCTAGGGGCCTACAATGAGCAGTTCTTC

D gene: TRBD1
V gene: TRBV24-1
CDR3 length: 16
J gene: TRBJ2-7
clone size: NA
CDR3 protein: CATSYDRTGPAYEQYF
CDR3 DNA: TGTGCCACCAGTTACGACAGGACAGGGCCGGCCTACGAGCAGTACTTC

D gene: NA
V gene: TRBV20-1
CDR3 length: 11
J gene: TRBJ1-1
clone size: many
CDR3 protein: CSAREGTEAFF
CDR3 DNA: TGCAGTGCTAGAGAGGGCACTGAAGCTTTCTTT

D gene: NA
V gene: TRBV18
CDR3 length: 12
J gene: TRBJ2-1
clone size: NA
CDR3 protein: CASSQGQTEQFF
CDR3 DNA: TGTGCCAGCTCACAGGGGCAGACTGAGCAGTTCTTC

D gene: TRBD1
V gene: TRBV7-9
CDR3 length: 16
J gene: TRBJ2-5
clone size: NA
CDR3 protein: CASSADRGIDQETQYF
CDR3 DNA: TGTGCCAGCAGCGCCGACAGGGGAATCGACCAAGAGACCCAGTACTTC

D gene: NA
V gene: TRBV12-3/TRBV12-4
CDR3 length: 15
J gene: TRBJ2-1
clone size: NA
CDR3 protein: CASSLRQFSYNEQFF
CDR3 DNA: TGTGCCAGCAGTTTACGACAGTTCTCCTACAATGAGCAGTTCTTC

D gene: NA
V gene: TRBV5-6
CDR3 length: 14
J gene: TRBJ1-5
clone size: many
CDR3 protein: CASSWRRSNQPQHF
CDR3 DNA: TGTGCCAGCAGCTGGCGGAGGAGCAATCAGCCCCAGCATTTT

D gene: NA
V gene: TRBV20-1
CDR3 length: 13
J gene: TRBJ2-7
clone size: NA
CDR3 protein: CSATATGSYEQYF
CDR3 DNA: TGCAGTGCTACCGCCACGGGCAGCTACGAGCAGTACTTC

D gene: NA
V gene: TRBV6-2/TRBV6-3
CDR3 length: 15
J gene: TRBJ2-7
clone size: NA
CDR3 protein: CASSPLKGVSYEQYF
CDR3 DNA: TGTGCCAGCAGTCCCCTTAAGGGGGTCTCGTACGAGCAGTACTTC

D gene: NA
V gene: TRBV29-1
CDR3 length: 16
J gene: TRBJ1-1
clone size: NA
CDR3 protein: CSVEDLGGGQNTEAFF
CDR3 DNA: TGCAGCGTTGAAGATCTCGGGGGCGGACAGAACACTGAAGCTTTCTTT